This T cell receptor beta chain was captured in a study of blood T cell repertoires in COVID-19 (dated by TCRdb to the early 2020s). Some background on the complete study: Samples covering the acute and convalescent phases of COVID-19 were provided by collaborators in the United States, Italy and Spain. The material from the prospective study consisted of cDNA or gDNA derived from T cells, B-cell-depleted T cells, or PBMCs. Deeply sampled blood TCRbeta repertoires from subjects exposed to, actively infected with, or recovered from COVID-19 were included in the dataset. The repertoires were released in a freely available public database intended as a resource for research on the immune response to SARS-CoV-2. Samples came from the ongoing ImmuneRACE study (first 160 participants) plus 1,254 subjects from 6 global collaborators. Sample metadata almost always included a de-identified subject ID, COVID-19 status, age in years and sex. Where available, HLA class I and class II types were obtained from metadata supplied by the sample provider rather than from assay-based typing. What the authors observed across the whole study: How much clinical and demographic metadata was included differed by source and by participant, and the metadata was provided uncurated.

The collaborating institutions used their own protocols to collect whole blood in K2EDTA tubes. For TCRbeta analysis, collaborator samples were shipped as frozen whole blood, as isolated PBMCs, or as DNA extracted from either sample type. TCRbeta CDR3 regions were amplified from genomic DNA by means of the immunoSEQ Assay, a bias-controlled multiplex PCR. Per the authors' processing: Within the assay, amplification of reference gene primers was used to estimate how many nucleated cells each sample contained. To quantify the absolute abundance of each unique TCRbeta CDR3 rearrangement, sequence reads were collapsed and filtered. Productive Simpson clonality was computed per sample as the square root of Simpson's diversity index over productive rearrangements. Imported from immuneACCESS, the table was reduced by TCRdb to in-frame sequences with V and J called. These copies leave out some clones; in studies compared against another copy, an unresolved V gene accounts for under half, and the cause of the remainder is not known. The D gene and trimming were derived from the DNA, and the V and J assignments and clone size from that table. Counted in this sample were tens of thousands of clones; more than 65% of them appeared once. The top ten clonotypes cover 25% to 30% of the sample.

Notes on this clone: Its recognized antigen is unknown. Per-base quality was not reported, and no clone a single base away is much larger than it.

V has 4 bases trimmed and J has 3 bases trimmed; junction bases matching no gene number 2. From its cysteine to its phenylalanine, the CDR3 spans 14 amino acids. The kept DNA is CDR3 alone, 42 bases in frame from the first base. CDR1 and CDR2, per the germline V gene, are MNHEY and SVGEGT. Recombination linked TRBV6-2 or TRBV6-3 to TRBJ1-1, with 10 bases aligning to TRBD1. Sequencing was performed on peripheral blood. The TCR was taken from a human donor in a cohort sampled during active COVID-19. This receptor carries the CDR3 CASSSGQGHTEAFF. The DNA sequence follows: TGTGCCAGCAGTTCGGGACAGGGGCACACTGAAGCTTTCTTT.